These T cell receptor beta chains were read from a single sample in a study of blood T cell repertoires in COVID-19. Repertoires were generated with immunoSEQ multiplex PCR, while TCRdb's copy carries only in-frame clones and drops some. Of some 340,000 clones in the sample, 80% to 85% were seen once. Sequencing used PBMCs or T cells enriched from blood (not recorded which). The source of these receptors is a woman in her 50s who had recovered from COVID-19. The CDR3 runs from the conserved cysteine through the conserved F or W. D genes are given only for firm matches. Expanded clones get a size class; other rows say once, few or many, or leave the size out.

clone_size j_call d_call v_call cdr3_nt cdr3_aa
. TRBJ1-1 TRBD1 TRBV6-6 TGTGCCAGCAGTCGACGGACAGGGGGCGCGAGGACTGAAGCTTTCTTT CASSRRTGGARTEAFF
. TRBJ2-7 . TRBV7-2 TGTGCCAGCAGCCCACAAGCGGGACAAGGCTCCTACGAGCAGTACTTC CASSPQAGQGSYEQYF
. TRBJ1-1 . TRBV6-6 TGTGCCAGCAGTTACCAGACAGGAAGAGAAGCTTTCTTT CASSYQTGREAFF
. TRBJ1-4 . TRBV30 TGTGCCTGGAGCGGCGGAGGCGGTTCGTATGAAAAACTGTTTTTT CAWSGGGGSYEKLFF
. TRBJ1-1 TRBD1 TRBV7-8 TGTGCCAGCAGCTTAGAGGGGCAGGGGGTCAACACTGAAGCTTTCTTT CASSLEGQGVNTEAFF
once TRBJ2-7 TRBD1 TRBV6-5 TGTGCCAGCAGTTCGCAGGGGGCCGGCGAGCAGTACTTC CASSSQGAGEQYF
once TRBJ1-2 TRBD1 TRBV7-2 TGTGCCAGCAGCCCCCAGGGGGCGCAGGGTGGCTACACCTTC CASSPQGAQGGYTF
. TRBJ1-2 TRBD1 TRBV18 TGTGCCAGCTCACCCGGGACAGAAGACTTCTATGGCTACACCTTC CASSPGTEDFYGYTF
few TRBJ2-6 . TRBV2 TGTGCCAGCAGGGCTACAGGTTCTGGGGCCAACGTCCTGACTTTC CASRATGSGANVLTF
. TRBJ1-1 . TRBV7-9 TGTGCCAGCAGCCTCTTAAATCGGGGGGACACTGAAGCTTTCTTT CASSLLNRGDTEAFF
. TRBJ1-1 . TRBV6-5 TGTGCCAGCGGATGGACAGTGAACACTGAAGCTTTCTTT CASGWTVNTEAFF
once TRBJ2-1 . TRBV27 TGTGCCAGCAGTCAATGGGCGGGCAGGACTTCGGCTGAGCAGTTCTTC CASSQWAGRTSAEQFF
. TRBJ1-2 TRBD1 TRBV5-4 TGTGCCAGCAGCTTGGGTGTGGGACAGGGGAACTATGGCTACACCTTC CASSLGVGQGNYGYTF
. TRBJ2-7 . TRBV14 TGTGCCAGCAGCCCTCCCGGACTTCTCTACGAGCAGTACTTC CASSPPGLLYEQYF
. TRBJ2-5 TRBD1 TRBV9 TGTGCCAGCAGCGTAGTGGGACAGGGGGCACAGGAGACCCAGTACTTC CASSVVGQGAQETQYF
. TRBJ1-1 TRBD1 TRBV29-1 TGCAGCGTTGGCGGACAGGGGCAAGCTTTCTTT CSVGGQGQAFF
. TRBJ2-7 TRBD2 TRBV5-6 TGTGCCAGCACCGCGACTAGCCGCCCCTACGAGCAGTACTTC CASTATSRPYEQYF
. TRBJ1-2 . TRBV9 TGTGCCAGCAGCGCGGACAGTGGTCCAGGAGGCTACACCTTC CASSADSGPGGYTF
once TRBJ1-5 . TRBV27 TGTGCCAGCAGACGGGGAGGGGCAAGTTATCAGCCCCAGCATTTT CASRRGGASYQPQHF
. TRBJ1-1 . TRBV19 TGTGCCAGTGGGGGGAGGGAAGCTTTCTTT CASGGREAFF
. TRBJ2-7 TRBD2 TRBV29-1 TGCAGCGTCGCGGGCCTACCCGGGGGGTCCTACGAGCAGTACTTC CSVAGLPGGSYEQYF
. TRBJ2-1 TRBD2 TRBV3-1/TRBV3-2 TGTGCCAGCACCAAGACGGGACTATCCCGTGAGCAGTTCTTC CASTKTGLSREQFF
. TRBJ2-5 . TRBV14 TGTGCCAGCAGCCAAGAGGGGCGGGGGACCCAGTACTTC CASSQEGRGTQYF
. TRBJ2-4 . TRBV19 TGTGCCAGTAGTATACTATCGGCAGGCCCTTGGGCAAACATTCAGTACTTC CASSILSAGPWANIQYF
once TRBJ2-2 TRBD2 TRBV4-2 TGTGCCAGCAGCCAGGTTCGGACTAGCGGGTCCGGGGAGCTGTTTTTT CASSQVRTSGSGELFF
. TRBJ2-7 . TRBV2 TGTGCCAGCAGTGACCCTCTAAGGCCGGGGTTGCACTCCTACGAGCAGTACTTC CASSDPLRPGLHSYEQYF
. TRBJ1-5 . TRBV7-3 TGTGCCAGCAGCGCCGGAGGCAATCAGCCCCAGCATTTT CASSAGGNQPQHF
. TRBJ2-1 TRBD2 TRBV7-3 TGTGCCAGCAGCTTAGGGCTAGCGGGAGTGGGGGATGAGCAGTTCTTC CASSLGLAGVGDEQFF
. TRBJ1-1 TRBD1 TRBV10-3 TGTGCCATCTCGCCGGGACAGGGGAAAATGAACACTGAAGCTTTCTTT CAISPGQGKMNTEAFF
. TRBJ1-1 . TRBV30 TGTGCCTGGAGTAAAGGCTTAGGGGCAACTGAAGCTTTCTTT CAWSKGLGATEAFF
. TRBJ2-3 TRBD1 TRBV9 TGTGCCAGCAGCGCGGGACAGGGGAATTCCATCACAGATACGCAGTATTTT CASSAGQGNSITDTQYF
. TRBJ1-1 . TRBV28 TGTGCCAGCATTGGGCAGCCGATGAACACTGAAGCTTTCTTT CASIGQPMNTEAFF
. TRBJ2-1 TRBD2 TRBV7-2 TGTGCCAGCAGCTCGGGACTAGCGGGGTATGAGCAGTTCTTC CASSSGLAGYEQFF
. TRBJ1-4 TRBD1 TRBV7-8 TGTGCCAGCAGCTTAGCTCCGCAGGGGGCGGAAAAACTGTTTTTT CASSLAPQGAEKLFF
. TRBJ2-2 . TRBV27 TGTGCCAGCAGTCCCCCCCCCTACACCGGGGAGCTGTTTTTT CASSPPPYTGELFF
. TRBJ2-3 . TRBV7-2 TGTGCCAGCAGGGGACTGCCAAGTGAGGATACGCAGTATTTT CASRGLPSEDTQYF
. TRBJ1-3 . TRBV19 TGTGCCAGTAGCCCTACGGGGGGGCAGCTCTCTGGAAACACCATATATTTT CASSPTGGQLSGNTIYF
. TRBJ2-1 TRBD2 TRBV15 TGTGCCACCAGCAGGAAAAAAGTCCCGGGACTAGCGGGAGGGCGGGGTGGTACCTACAATGAGCAGTTCTTC CATSRKKVPGLAGGRGGTYNEQFF
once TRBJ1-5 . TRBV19 TGTGCCAGTAGTATCACACTGGGGGCTTACAATCAGCCCCAGCATTTT CASSITLGAYNQPQHF
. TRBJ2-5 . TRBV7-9 TGTGCCAGCAGCGTATTAGAGACCCAGTACTTC CASSVLETQYF
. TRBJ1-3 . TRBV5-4 TGTGCCAGCAGCCCGGAGGTTTCGAGGACTGGAAACACCATATATTTT CASSPEVSRTGNTIYF
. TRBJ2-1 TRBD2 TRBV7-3 TGTGCCAGCAGCTTAATCAGCGGGGGGGACAATGAGCAGTTCTTC CASSLISGGDNEQFF
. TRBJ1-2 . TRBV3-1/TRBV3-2 TGTGCCAGCAGCCAATTAAGGGGCTATGGCTACACCTTC CASSQLRGYGYTF
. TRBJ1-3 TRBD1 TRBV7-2 TGTGCCAGCAGCCCAAACAGGGGGCAAGGAAACACCATATATTTT CASSPNRGQGNTIYF
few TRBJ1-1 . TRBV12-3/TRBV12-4 TGTGCCAGCAGTTTAGTGGGGGGCACTGAAGCTTTCTTT CASSLVGGTEAFF
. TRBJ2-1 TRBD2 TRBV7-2 TGTGCCAGCAGCGGGGGGGGACGGGCACTATACAATGAGCAGTTCTTC CASSGGGRALYNEQFF
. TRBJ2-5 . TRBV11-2 TGTGCCAGCAGCTTAGCCCCCAGGGCCCAGGGGACCCAGTACTTC CASSLAPRAQGTQYF
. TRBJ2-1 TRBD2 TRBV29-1 TGCAGCGTTGAAGATCGGGCTAGCGGGGCAGCCAATGAGCAGTTCTTC CSVEDRASGAANEQFF
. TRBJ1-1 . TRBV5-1 TGCGCCAGCAGCCCGGGACTGCCGAACACTGAAGCTTTCTTT CASSPGLPNTEAFF
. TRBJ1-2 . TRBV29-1 TGCAGCGACTCTACAGCAACTTACTACACCTTC CSDSTATYYTF
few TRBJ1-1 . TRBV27 TGTGCCAGCAGCGACTCCCCTCTGAGGGGGTCAGCTTTCTTT CASSDSPLRGSAFF